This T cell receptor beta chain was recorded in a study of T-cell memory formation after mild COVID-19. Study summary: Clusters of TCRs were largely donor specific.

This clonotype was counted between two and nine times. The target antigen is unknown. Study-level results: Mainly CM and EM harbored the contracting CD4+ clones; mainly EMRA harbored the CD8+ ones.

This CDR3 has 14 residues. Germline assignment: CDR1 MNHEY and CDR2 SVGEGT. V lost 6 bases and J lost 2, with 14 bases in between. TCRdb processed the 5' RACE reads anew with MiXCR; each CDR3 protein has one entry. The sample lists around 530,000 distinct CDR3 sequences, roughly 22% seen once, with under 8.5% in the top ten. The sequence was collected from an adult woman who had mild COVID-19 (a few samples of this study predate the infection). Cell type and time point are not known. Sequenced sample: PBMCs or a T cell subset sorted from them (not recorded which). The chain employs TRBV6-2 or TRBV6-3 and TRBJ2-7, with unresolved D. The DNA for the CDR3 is TGTGCCAGCAGACCCTGGACGGTAGCCTACGAGCAGTACTTC. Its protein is CASRPWTVAYEQYF.